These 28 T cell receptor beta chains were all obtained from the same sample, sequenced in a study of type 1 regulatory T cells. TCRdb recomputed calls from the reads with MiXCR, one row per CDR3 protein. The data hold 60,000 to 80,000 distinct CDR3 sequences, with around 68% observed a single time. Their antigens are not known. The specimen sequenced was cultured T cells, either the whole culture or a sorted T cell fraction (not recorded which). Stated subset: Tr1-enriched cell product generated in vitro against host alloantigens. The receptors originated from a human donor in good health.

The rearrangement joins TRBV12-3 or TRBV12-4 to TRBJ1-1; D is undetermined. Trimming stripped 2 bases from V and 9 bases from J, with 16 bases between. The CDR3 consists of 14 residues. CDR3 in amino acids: CASSLTGNSQKAFF. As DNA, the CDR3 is TGTGCCAGCAGTTTAACTGGAAACTCTCAGAAAGCTTTCTTT.

CDR3 sequence (DNA): TGTGCCAGCAGACGGACTCCGGGACTAGCGGGAACCTACGAGCAGTACTTC. As protein: CASRRTPGLAGTYEQYF. The chain is built from TRBV6-5 and TRBJ2-7, with 13 bases aligning to TRBD2. The germline gives CDR1 MNHEY, CDR2 SVGAGI. V lost 6 bases and J lost 2; bases outside the gene matches: 10. This CDR3 region has 17 residues.

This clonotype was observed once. This CDR3 is CASSPRGLAGVEQYF. The CDR3 nucleotides read TGCGCCAGCAGCCCGCGCGGACTAGCGGGAGTCGAGCAGTACTTC. The chain recombines TRBV4-3 with TRBJ2-7; 13 nucleotides match TRBD2. The CDR3 totals 15 residues. With V trimmed by 4 bases and J by 6 bases, 6 bases remained unmatched. CDR1 LGHNA and CDR2 YSLEER come from the germline V gene.

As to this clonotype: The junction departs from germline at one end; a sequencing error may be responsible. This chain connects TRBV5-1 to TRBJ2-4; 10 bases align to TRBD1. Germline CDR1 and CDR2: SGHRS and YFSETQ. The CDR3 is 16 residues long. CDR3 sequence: CVSSLEGQGAKNIQYF. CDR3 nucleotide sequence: TGCGTCAGCAGCTTGGAGGGACAGGGGGCCAAAAACATTCAGTACTTC.

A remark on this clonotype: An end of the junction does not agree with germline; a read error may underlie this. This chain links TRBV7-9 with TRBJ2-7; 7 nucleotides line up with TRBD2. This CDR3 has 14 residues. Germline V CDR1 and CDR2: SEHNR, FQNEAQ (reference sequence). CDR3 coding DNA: TGTGCCAGCAGCCTCAGCGGGGCCCCGTACGAGCAGTATTTC. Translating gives CASSLSGAPYEQYF.

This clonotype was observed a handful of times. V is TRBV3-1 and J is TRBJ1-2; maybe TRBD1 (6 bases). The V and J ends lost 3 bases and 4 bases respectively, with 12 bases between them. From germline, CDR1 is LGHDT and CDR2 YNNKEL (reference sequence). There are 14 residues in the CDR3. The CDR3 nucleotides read TGTGCCAGCAGCCAGAACACAGGGACCTATGGCTACACCTTC. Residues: CASSQNTGTYGYTF. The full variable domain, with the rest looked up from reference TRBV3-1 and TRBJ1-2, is DTAVSQTPKYLVTQMGNDKSIKCEQNLGHDTMYWYKQDSKKFLKIMFSYNNKELIINETVPNRFSPKSPDKAHLNLHINSLELGDSAVYFCASSQNTGTYGYTFGSGTRLTVV.

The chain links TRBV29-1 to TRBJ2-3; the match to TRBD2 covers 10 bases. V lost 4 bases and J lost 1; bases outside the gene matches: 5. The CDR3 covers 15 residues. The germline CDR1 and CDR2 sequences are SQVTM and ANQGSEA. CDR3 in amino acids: CSVVLAGRRTDTQYF. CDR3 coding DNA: TGCAGCGTTGTACTAGCGGGACGCCGCACAGATACGCAGTATTTT.

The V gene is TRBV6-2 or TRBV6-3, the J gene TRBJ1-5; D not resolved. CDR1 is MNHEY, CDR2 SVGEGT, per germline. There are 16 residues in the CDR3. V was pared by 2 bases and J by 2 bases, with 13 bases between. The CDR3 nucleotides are TGTGCCAGCAGTTACCCGGTCGAGCCGGGCAATCAGCCCCAGCATTTT. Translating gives CASSYPVEPGNQPQHF.

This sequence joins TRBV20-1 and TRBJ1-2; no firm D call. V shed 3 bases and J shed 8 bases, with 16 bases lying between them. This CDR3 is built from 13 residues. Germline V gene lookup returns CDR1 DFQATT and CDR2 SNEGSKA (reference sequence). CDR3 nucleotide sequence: TGCAGTGCTAGGCCCGGAGTAGGTAAAGGCTACACCTTC. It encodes CSARPGVGKGYTF.

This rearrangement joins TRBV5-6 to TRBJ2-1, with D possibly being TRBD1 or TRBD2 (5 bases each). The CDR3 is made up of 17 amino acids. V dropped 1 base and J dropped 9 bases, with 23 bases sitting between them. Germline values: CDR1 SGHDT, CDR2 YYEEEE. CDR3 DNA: TGTGCCAGCAGCTTGATAGTCGGGATCGGACTCCAGGGTGAGCAGTTCTTC. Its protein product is CASSLIVGIGLQGEQFF.

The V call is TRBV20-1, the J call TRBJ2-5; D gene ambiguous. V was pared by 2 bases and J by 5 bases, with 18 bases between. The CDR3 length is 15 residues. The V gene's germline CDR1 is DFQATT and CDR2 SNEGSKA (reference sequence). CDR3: CSARYSARSLETQYF. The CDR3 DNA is TGCAGTGCTAGATACTCAGCGCGATCCCTCGAGACCCAGTACTTC.

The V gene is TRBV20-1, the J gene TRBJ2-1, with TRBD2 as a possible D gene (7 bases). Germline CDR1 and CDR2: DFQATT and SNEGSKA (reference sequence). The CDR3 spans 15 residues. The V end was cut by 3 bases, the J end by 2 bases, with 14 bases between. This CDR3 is CSASGGRRAYNEQFF. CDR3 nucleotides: TGCAGTGCTAGCGGGGGGCGTAGGGCCTACAATGAGCAGTTCTTC.

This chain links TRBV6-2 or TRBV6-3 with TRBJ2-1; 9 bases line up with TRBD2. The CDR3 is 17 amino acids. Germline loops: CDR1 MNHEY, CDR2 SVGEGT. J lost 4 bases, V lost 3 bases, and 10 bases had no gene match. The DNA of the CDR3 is TGTGCCAGCAGTTATTCCCCGGCTAGCGGGATATACAATGAGCAGTTCTTC. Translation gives CASSYSPASGIYNEQFF.

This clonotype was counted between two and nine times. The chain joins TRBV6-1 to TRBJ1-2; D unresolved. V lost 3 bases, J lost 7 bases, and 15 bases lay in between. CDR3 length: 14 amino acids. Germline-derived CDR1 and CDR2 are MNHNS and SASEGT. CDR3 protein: CASSDTSGSGGYTF. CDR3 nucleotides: TGTGCCAGCAGTGACACAAGCGGGTCGGGTGGCTACACCTTC.

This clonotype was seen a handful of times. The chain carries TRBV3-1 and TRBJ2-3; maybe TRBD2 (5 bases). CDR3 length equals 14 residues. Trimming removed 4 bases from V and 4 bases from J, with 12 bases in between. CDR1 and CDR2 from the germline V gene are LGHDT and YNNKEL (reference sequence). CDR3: CASSRRTGADTQYF. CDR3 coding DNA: TGTGCCAGCAGCCGGAGGACGGGTGCAGATACGCAGTATTTT.

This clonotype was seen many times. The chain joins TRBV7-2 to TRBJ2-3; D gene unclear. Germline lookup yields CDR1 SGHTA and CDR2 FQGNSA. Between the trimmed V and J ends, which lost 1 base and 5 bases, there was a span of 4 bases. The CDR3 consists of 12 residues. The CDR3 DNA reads TGTGCCAGCAGCTTAGGAGTAGATACGCAGTATTTT. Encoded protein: CASSLGVDTQYF.

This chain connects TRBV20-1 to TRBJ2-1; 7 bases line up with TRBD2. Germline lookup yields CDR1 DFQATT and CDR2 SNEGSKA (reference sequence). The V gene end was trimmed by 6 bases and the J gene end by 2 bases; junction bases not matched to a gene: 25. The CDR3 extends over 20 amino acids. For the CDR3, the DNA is TGCAGTGCAAATGCCTTGGCTAGCGGAGCCCTCTTCCCTACCTACAATGAGCAGTTCTTC. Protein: CSANALASGALFPTYNEQFF.

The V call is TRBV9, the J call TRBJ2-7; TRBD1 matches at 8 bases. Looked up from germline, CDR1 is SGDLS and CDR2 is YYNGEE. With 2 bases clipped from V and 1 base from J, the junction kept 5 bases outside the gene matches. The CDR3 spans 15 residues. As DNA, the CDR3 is TGTGCCAGCAGCGTCGGACAGGGAGCGTCCTACGAGCAGTACTTC. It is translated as CASSVGQGASYEQYF.

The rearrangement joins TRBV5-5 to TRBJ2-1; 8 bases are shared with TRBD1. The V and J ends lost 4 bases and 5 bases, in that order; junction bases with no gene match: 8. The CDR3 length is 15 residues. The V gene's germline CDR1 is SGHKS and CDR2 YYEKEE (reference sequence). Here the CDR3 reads CASSGTGQANNEQFF. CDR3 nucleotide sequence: TGTGCCAGCAGCGGCACGGGACAGGCTAACAATGAGCAGTTCTTC.

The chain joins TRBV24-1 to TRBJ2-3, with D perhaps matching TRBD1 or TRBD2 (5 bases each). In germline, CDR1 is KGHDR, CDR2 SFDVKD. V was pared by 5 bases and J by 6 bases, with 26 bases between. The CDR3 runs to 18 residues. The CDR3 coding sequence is TGTGCCACCAGTGCCCATTCGGGGCGTCACCTGAGTGGGGATACGCAGTATTTT. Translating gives CATSAHSGRHLSGDTQYF.

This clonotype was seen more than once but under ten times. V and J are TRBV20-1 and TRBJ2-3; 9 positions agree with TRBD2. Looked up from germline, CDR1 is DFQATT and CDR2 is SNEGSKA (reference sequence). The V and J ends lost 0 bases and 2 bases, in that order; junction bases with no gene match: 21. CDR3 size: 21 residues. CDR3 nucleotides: TGCAGTGCTAGAGAAAGCGGAAATAGCGGGAGTCACATAACCCTCACAGATACGCAGTATTTT. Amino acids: CSARESGNSGSHITLTDTQYF.

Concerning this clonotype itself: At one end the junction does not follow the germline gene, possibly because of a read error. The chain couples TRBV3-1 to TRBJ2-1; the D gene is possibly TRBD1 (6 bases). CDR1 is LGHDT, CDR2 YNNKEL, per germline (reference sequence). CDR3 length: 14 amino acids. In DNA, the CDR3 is TGTGCCAGCATCCAAGATACAGGGAACAATGAGCAGTTCTTC. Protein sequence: CASIQDTGNNEQFF.

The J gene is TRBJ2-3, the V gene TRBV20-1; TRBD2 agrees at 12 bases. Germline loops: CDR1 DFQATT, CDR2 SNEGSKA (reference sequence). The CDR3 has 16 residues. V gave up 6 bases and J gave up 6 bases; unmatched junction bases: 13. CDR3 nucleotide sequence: TGCAGTGCGAGGGCCCCGACTAGCGGGAGTTTGGATACGCAGTATTTT. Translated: CSARAPTSGSLDTQYF.

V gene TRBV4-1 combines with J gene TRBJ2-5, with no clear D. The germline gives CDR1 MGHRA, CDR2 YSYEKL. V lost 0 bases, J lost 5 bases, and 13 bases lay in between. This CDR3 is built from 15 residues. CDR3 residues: CASSQDRVEGETQYF. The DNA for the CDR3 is TGCGCCAGCAGCCAAGATAGGGTAGAAGGGGAGACCCAGTACTTC.

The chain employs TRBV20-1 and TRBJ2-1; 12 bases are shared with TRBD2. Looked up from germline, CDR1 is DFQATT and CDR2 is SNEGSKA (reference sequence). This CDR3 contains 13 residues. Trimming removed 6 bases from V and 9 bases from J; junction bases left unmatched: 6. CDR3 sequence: CSARLAGAVEQFF. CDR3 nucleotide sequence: TGCAGTGCCAGACTAGCGGGAGCAGTTGAGCAGTTCTTC.

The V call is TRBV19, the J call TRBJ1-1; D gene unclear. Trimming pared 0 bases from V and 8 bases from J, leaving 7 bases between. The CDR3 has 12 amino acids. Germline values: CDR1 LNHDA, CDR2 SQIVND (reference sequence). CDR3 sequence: CASSIDLQEAFF. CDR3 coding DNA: TGTGCCAGTAGTATAGATCTCCAAGAAGCTTTCTTT.

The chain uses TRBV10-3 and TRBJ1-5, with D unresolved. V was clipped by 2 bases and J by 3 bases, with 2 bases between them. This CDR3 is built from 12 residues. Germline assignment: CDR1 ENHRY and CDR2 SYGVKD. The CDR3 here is CAISEPNQPQHF. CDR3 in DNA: TGTGCCATCAGTGAGCCCAATCAGCCCCAGCATTTT.

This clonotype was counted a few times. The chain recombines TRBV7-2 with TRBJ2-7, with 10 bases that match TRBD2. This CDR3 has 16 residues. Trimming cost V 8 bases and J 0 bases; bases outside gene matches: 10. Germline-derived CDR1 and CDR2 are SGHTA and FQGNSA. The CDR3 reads CASSHYSGRSSYEQYF. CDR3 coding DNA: TGTGCCAGCTCACACTATAGCGGGAGGAGCTCCTACGAGCAGTACTTC.